This TCR beta chain was obtained from a study of CD8+CD57+ T cells in acquired aplastic anemia. Overall study context: Average DNA yield from sorted CD4+ and CD8+ cells was about 3 ug. Study-wide findings and caveats: Simpson's diversity of CD8+ cells was not significantly different in patients compared with controls. It was found that almost 30 CD8+ CDR3 sequences were shared between patients and controls.

The study profiled TCR beta VDJ and CDR3 using genomic DNA as template. TCRdb analysed the reads with MiXCR anew, one entry per CDR3 protein. The data show 250,000 to 350,000 distinct CDR3 sequences, with approximately 55% seen just once and roughly 8% held by the top ten. On this clonotype: The target antigen is unknown.

From germline, CDR1 is MNHEY and CDR2 SVGAGI. Trimming shortened V by 0 bases and J by 7 bases, and 7 bases separated the two germline ends. The length of the CDR3 is 12 residues. The receptor was derived from a human donor with severe aplastic anemia or a healthy control (not recorded which). Sequencing was done on a sample of sorted CD4+, CD8+, or CD8+CD57+ T cells (not recorded which) from PBMCs. This chain connects TRBV6-5 to TRBJ2-7; a weak D match, TRBD2 (5 bases). In DNA form, the CDR3 reads TGTGCCAGCAGTTACTCGACGGGGGAGCAGTACTTC. This sequence encodes CASSYSTGEQYF.